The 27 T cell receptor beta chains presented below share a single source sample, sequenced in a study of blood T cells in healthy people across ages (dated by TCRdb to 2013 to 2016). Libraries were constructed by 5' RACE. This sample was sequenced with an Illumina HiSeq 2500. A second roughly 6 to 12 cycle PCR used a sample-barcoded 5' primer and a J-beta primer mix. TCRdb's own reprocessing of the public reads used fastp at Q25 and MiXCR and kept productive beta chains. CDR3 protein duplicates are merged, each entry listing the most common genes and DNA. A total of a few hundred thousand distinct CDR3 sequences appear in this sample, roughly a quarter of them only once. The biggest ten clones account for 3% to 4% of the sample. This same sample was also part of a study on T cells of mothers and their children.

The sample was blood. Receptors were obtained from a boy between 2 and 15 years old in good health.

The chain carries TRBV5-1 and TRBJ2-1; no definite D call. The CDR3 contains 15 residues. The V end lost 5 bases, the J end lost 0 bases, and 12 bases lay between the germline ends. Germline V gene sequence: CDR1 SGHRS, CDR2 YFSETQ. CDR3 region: CASRGDGSSYNEQFF. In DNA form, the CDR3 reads TGCGCCAGCAGGGGTGACGGAAGCTCCTACAATGAGCAGTTCTTC.

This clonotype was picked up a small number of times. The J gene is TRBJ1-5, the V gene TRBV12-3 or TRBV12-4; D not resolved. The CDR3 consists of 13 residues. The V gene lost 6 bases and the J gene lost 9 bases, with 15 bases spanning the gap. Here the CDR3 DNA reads TGTGCCAGCAGATCTGGGGAATACCGGCCCCAGCATTTT. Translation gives CASRSGEYRPQHF.

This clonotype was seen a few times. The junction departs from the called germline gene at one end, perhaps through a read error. The CDR3 reads CASSLVGDEQFF. The CDR3 nucleotides read TGTGCCAGCAGTTTAGTGGGAGATGAGCAGTTCTTC. The genes are TRBV5-1 and TRBJ2-1; D is perhaps TRBD2 (5 bases). CDR3 length: 12 amino acids. Germline V gene sequence: CDR1 SGHRS, CDR2 YFSETQ.

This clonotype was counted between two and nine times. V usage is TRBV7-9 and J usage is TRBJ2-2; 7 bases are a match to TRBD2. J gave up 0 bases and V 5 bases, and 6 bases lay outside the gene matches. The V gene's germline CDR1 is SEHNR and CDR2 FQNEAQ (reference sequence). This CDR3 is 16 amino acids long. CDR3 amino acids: CASSQSGLANTGELFF. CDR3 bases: TGTGCCAGCAGCCAGAGTGGACTAGCGAACACCGGGGAGCTGTTTTTT.

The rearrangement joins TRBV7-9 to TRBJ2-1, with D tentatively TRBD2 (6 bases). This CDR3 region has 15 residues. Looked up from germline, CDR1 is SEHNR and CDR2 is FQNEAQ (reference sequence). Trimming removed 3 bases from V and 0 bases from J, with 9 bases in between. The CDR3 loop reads CASSFGDSSYNEQFF. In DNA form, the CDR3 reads TGTGCCAGCAGCTTCGGGGACTCCTCCTACAATGAGCAGTTCTTC.

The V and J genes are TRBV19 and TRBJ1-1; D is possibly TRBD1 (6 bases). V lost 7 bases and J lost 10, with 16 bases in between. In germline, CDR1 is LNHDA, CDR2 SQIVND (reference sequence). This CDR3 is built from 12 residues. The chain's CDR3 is CASISSTGRAFF. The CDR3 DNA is TGTGCCAGTATTTCGTCGACAGGCAGAGCTTTCTTT. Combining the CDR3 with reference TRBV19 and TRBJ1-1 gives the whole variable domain DGGITQSPKYLFRKEGQNVTLSCEQNLNHDAMYWYRQDPGQGLRLIYYSQIVNDFQKGDIAEGYSVSREKKESFPLTVTSAQKNPTAFYLCASISSTGRAFFGQGTRLTVV.

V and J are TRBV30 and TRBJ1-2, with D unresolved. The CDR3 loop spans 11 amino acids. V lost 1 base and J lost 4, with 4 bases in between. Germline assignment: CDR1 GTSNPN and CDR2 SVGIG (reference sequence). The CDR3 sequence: CAWSGGYGYTF. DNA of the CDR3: TGTGCCTGGAGTGGGGGCTATGGCTACACCTTC.

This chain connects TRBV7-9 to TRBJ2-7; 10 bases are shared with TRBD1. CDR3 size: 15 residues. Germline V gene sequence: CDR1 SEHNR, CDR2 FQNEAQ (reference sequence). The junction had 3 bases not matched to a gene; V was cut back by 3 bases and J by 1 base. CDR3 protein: CASSFGQGVSYEQYF. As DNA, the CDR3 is TGTGCCAGCAGCTTCGGACAGGGGGTATCCTACGAGCAGTACTTC.

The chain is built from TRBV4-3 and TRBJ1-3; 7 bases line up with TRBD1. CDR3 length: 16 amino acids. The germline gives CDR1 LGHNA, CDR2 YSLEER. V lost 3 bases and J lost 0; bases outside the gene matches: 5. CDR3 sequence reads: CASSQNTGDSGNTIYF. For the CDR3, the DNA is TGCGCCAGCAGCCAGAATACAGGGGACTCTGGAAACACCATATATTTT.

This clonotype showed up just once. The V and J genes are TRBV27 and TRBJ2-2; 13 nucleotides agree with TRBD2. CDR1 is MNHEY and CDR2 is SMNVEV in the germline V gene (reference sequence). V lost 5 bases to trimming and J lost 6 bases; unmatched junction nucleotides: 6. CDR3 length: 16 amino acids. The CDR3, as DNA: TGTGCCAGCAGTCTAATACTAGCGGGGGGGGCCGGGGAGCTGTTTTTT. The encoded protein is CASSLILAGGAGELFF.

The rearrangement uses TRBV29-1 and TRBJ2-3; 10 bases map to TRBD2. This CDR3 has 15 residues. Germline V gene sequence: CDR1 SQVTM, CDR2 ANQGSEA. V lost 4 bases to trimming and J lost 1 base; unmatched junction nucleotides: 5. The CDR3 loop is CSVVGTSERTDTQYF. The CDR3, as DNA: TGCAGCGTTGTGGGGACTAGCGAACGCACAGATACGCAGTATTTT.

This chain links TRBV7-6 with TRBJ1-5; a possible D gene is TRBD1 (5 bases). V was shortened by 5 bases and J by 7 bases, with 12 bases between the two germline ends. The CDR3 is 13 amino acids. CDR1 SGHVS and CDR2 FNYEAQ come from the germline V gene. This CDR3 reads CASSASGRQPQHF. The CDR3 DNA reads TGTGCCAGCAGCGCTTCAGGGAGGCAGCCCCAGCATTTT.

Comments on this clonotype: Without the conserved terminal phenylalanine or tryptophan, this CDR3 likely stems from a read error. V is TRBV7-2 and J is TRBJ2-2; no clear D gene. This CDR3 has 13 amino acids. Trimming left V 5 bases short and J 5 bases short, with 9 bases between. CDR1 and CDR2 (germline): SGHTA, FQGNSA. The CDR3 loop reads CASSPGLTGELFS. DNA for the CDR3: TGTGCCAGCAGCCCTGGCCTAACCGGGGAGCTGTTTTCT.

The CDR3 DNA reads as TGCGCCAGCAGCCAAGATTATTGGGGCGATCAGCCCCAGCATTTT. Translated: CASSQDYWGDQPQHF. V is TRBV4-1 and J is TRBJ1-5; D perhaps matches TRBD1 (5 bases). Trimming cost V 0 bases and J 5 bases, with 11 bases left between them. The CDR3 has 15 residues. Looked up from germline, CDR1 is MGHRA and CDR2 is YSYEKL.

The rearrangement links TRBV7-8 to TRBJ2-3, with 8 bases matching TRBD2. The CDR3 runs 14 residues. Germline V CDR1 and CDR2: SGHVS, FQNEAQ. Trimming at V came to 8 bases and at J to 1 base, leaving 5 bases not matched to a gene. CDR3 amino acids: CASEELAGTDTQYF. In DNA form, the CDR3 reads TGTGCCAGCGAGGAACTAGCGGGCACAGATACGCAGTATTTT.

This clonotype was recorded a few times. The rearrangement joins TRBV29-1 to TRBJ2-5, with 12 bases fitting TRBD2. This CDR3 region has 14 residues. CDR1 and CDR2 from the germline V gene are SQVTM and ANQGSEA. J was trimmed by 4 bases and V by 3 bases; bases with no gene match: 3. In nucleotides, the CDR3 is TGCAGCGTTGACACTAGCGGGGGGATAGAGACCCAGTACTTC. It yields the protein CSVDTSGGIETQYF.

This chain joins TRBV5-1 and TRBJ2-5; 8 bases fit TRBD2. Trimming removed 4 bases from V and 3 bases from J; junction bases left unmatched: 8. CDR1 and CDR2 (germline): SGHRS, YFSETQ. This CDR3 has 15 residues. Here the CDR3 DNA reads TGCGCCAGCAGCGTCGGGCCAGCGGGAGAAGAGACCCAGTACTTC. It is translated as CASSVGPAGEETQYF.

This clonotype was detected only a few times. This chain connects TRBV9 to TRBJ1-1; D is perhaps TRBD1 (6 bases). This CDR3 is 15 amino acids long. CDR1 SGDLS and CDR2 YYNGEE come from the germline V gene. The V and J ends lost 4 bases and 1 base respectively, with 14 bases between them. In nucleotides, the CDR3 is TGTGCCAGCAGCCCCTCACCACAGGGGAACACTGAAGCTTTCTTT. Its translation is CASSPSPQGNTEAFF.

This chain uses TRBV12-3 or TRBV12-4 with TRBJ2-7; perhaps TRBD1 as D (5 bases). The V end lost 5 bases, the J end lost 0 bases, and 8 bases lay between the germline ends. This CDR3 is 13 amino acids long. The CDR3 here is CASSKRGSYEQYF. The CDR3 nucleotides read TGTGCCAGCAGTAAAAGGGGCTCCTACGAGCAGTACTTC.

CDR3 amino acids: CASSFGGDRVPETQYF. The CDR3 nucleotides are TGTGCCAGCAGTTTTGGTGGCGACAGGGTCCCTGAGACCCAGTACTTC. The genes are TRBV27 and TRBJ2-1; TRBD1 matches at 7 bases. TRBJ2-5 explains the end of the DNA better; the J call may be wrong. Per the germline V gene, CDR1 is MNHEY and CDR2 is SMNVEV (reference sequence). The CDR3 is 16 residues long.

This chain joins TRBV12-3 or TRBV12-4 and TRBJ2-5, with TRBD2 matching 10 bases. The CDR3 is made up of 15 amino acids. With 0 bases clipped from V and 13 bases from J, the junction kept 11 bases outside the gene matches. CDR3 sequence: CASSLALAGASERYF. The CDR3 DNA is TGTGCCAGCAGTTTAGCCCTAGCGGGAGCAAGCGAGCGGTACTTC.

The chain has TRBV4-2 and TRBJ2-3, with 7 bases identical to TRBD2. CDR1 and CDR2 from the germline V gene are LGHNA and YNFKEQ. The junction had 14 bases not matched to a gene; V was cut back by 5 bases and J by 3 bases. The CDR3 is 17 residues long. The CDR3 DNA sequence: TGTGCCAGCAGCTCCCGAGGACTAGGGGTACGGACAGATACGCAGTATTTT. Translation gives CASSSRGLGVRTDTQYF.

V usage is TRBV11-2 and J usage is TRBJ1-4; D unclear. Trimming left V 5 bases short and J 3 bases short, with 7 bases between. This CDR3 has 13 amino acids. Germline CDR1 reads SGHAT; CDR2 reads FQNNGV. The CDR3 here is CASSPSANEKLFF. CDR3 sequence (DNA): TGTGCCAGCAGCCCGTCGGCTAATGAAAAACTGTTTTTT.

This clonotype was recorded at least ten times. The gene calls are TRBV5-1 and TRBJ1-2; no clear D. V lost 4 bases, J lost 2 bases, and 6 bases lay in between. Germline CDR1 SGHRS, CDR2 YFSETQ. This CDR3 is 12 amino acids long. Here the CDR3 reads CASSPENYGYTF. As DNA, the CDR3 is TGCGCCAGCAGCCCGGAAAACTATGGCTACACCTTC.

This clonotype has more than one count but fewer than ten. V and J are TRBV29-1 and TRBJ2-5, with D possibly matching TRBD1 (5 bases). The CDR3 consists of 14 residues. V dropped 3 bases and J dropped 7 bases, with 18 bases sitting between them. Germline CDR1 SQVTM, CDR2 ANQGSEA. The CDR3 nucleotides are TGCAGCGTTGAGGGTTTGGGCAGGGAAGGGACCCAGTACTTC. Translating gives CSVEGLGREGTQYF.

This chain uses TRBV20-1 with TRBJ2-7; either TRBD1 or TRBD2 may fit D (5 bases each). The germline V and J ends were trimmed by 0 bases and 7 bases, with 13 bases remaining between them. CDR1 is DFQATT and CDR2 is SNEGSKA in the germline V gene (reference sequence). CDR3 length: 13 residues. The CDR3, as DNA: TGCAGTGCTAGAGACGGAAGTGAGGGGGAGCAGTACTTC. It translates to CSARDGSEGEQYF.

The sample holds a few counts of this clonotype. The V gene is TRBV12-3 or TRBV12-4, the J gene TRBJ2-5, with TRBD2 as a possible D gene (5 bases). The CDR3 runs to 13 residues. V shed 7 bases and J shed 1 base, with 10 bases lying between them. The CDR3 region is CASMDSTQETQYF. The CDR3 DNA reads TGTGCCAGCATGGACTCCACCCAAGAGACCCAGTACTTC.